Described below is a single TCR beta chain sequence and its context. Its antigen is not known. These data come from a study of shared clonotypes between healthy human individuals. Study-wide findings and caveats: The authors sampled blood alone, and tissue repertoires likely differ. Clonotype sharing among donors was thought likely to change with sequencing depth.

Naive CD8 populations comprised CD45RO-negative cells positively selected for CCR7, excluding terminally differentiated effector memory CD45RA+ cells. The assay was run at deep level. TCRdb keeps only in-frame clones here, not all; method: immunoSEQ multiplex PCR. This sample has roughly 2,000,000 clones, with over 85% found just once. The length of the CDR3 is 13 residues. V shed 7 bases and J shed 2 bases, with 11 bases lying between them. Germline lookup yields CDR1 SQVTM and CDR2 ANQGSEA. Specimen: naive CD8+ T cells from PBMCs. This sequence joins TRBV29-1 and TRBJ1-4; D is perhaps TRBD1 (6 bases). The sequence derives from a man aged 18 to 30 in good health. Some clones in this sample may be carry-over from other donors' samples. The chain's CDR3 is CSAPDSTNEKLFF. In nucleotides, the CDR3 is TGCAGCGCCCCGGACAGTACTAATGAAAAACTGTTTTTT.